This T cell receptor beta chain was captured by sequencing in a study of regulatory T cells in long-lasting Graves disease. Time point denoted: newly diagnosed GD, antithyroid drugs for less than 3 months. RNA isolated from PBMCs was used to make the TCR library. Relying on iRepertoire HTBI primers and Arm-PCR of CDR3 regions, the team built TCR beta libraries. TCRdb re-called the multiplex PCR reads through MiXCR, storing one row per CDR3 protein. The sample consists of roughly 430,000 distinct CDR3 sequences, about 16% of them appearing once. This same sample was also part of a study on T cells in Graves' hyperthyroidism and ophthalmopathy.

The sequencing here drew on peripheral blood mononuclear cells (PBMCs), taken at new diagnosis, from a patient treated with antithyroid drugs. This TCR was recovered from a woman under 40 with Graves disease.

The CDR3 protein is CASSGITGAHNEQFF. In DNA, the CDR3 is TGTGCCAGCAGCGGAATCACAGGGGCTCACAATGAGCAGTTCTTC. The V and J genes are TRBV5-6 and TRBJ2-1, with TRBD1 matching over 7 bases. CDR1 and CDR2 from the germline V gene are SGHDT and YYEEEE. J lost 5 bases, V lost 4 bases, and 9 bases had no gene match. CDR3 size: 15 residues.